This T cell receptor (beta chain) appears in the sequencing data of a study of blood T cell repertoires in COVID-19. The germline V and J ends were trimmed by 4 bases and 7 bases, with 14 bases remaining between them. Germline V gene lookup returns CDR1 MNHEY and CDR2 SVGAGI. The CDR3 has 14 amino acids. Assay used: immunoSEQ multiplex PCR; TCRdb lists only in-frame clones, some missing. The table lists about 300,000 clones, roughly 86% of them singletons. The receptor's source is a woman aged 18-29 years who had recovered from COVID-19. The chain links TRBV6-5 to TRBJ2-1; D may be TRBD2 (6 bases). The sequenced sample was PBMCs or T cells enriched from blood (not recorded which). The CDR3 DNA sequence: TGTGCCAGCAGTTCGACTAGTTTTACGAATGAGCAGTTCTTC. This encodes CASSSTSFTNEQFF.